The 4 T cell receptor beta chains below were found in one sample sequenced in a study of CD8 T cells in ankylosing spondylitis. General study results and limits: What seemed typical of ankylosing spondylitis blood was a TCR beta motif built from roughly 8 highly homologous variants.

These receptors are not linked to any known antigen. TCRdb redid the calling of the 5' RACE reads with MiXCR, one entry per CDR3 protein. The profile shows approximately 550,000 distinct CDR3 sequences, approximately 11% of them singletons. The sequencing sample was made of blood, either unsorted or a sorted T cell fraction (not recorded which). Every receptor here comes from a male donor with ankylosing spondylitis.

This clonotype was detected a few times. This sequence joins TRBV6-4 and TRBJ2-2; D is uncertain. Trimming took off 5 bases at V and 6 bases at J, with 16 bases between the two ends. CDR1 is MRHNA, CDR2 SNTAGT, per germline. This CDR3 comprises 15 residues. The CDR3 DNA sequence: TGTGCCAGCAGTCGGGCGCCAACCGAGGCCGGGGAGCTGTTTTTT. It is translated as CASSRAPTEAGELFF.

This chain links TRBV12-3 or TRBV12-4 with TRBJ2-1; D is perhaps TRBD1 (5 bases). V gave up 6 bases and J gave up 14 bases, with 17 bases separating them. This CDR3 spans 12 amino acids. The chain's CDR3 is CASSTEGRGKFF. Written as DNA, the CDR3 is TGTGCCAGCAGCACAGAAGGTAGGGGAAAGTTCTTC.

The chain links TRBV7-9 to TRBJ1-2; TRBD1 might be the D (6 bases). Germline CDR1 reads SEHNR; CDR2 reads FQNEAQ (reference sequence). The CDR3 spans 14 residues. The V end lost 5 bases, the J end lost 7 bases, and 17 bases lay between the germline ends. The CDR3 DNA follows: TGTGCCAGCAGCGCGGCGGGGGGGCCGGGTGGCTACACCTTC. It encodes CASSAAGGPGGYTF.

This clonotype showed up just a few times. The V and J genes are TRBV27 and TRBJ1-5; no clear D gene. The V gene lost 4 bases and the J gene lost 5 bases, with 6 bases spanning the gap. Looked up from germline, CDR1 is MNHEY and CDR2 is SMNVEV (reference sequence). The CDR3 totals 12 residues. The CDR3 reads CASSSYDQPQHF. CDR3 DNA sequence: TGTGCCAGCAGTTCCTATGATCAGCCCCAGCATTTT.